This T cell receptor beta chain stems from a study of T cell responses to AZD1222 COVID-19 vaccine. Note on this clone: Its antigen is unidentified.

Broader study findings: Among vaccine-associated CD4 TCRs, coverage spanned spike, with dominance at 160-218 and 743-854.

Using immunoSEQ multiplex PCR, the repertoire was profiled, and TCRdb retains in-frame clones only, with some absent. The profile shows approximately 160,000 clones, around 90% of them singletons. Germline-derived CDR1 and CDR2 are SNHLY and FYNNEI. Trimming removed 6 bases at V and 5 bases at J, with 10 bases between. The CDR3 is 12 amino acids. The starting material was peripheral blood, obtained on day 0 of AZD1222 vaccination. This sequence joins TRBV2 and TRBJ1-2; D unclear. The sequence was collected from an adult in good health. The CDR3 spells CASSGISYGYTF. CDR3 in DNA: TGTGCCAGCAGCGGCATAAGTTATGGCTACACCTTC.